This T cell receptor beta chain was recovered during a study of shared clonotypes between healthy human individuals. Assay used: immunoSEQ multiplex PCR; TCRdb lists only in-frame clones, some missing. The table lists millions of clones, more than 80% of them singletons. Sample: naive CD4+ T cells from PBMCs. Subset specified: CD45RA+ positively selected. The clonotype comes from a man aged 18 to 30 in good health. Some clones in this sample may be carry-over from other donors' samples.

The CDR3 coding sequence is TGTGCCAGCTCACCCGACGGCTCGGGGCGCGGGCCCCAGCATTTT. Its protein is CASSPDGSGRGPQHF. The chain couples TRBV18 to TRBJ1-5, with D perhaps TRBD1 (5 bases). The CDR3 runs to 15 residues. Between the trimmed V and J ends, which lost 3 bases and 9 bases, there was a span of 18 bases. Germline values: CDR1 KGHSH, CDR2 LQKENI.